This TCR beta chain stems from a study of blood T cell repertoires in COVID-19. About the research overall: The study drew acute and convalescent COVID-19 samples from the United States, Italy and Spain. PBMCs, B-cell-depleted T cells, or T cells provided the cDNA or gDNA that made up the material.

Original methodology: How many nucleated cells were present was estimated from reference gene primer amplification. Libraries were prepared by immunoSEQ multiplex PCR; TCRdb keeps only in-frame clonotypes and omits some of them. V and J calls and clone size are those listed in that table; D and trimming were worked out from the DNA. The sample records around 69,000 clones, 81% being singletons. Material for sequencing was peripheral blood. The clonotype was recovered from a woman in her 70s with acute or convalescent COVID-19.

The CDR3 DNA is TGCGCCAGCAGCCCCGGACTAGCGCCCAACAATGAGCAGTTCTTC. This gives the protein CASSPGLAPNNEQFF. The rearrangement joins TRBV5-1 to TRBJ2-1; 9 positions agree with TRBD2. CDR1 SGHRS and CDR2 YFSETQ come from the germline V gene. J lost 5 bases, V lost 4 bases, and 7 bases had no gene match. This CDR3 spans 15 amino acids.